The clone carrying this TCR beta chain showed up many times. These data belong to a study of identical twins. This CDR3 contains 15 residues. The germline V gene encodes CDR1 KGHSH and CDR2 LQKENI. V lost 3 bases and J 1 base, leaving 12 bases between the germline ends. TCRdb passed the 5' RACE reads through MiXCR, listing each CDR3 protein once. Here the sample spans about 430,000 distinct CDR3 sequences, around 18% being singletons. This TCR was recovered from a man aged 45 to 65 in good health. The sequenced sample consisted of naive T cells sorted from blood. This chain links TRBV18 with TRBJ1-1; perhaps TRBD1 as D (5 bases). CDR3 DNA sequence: TGTGCCAGCTCACCTGGGACCGGTGGGAACACTGAAGCTTTCTTT. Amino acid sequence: CASSPGTGGNTEAFF.